The rows below give T cell receptor beta chains drawn from one sample of a study of Graves' ophthalmopathy and Graves' hyperthyroidism. TCRdb reprocessed the multiplex PCR reads with MiXCR, giving one entry per CDR3 protein. In the table there are roughly 230,000 distinct CDR3 sequences, 20% to 25% of which are singletons. The sequenced material came from peripheral blood. Source of these receptors: a woman aged 50 to 60 with Graves' ophthalmopathy. CDR3s leave out the opening cysteine and the closing phenylalanine or tryptophan. The D gene is left open where the match is weak. Clone size is given for some rows only: seen once, a few or many times, or a class if the clone is expanded.

j_call d_call clone_size v_call cdr3_aa
TRBJ2-4 TRBD1 many TRBV12-3/TRBV12-4 ASGKTGGNIQY
TRBJ1-5 NA many TRBV20-1 SASPEGGENQPQH
TRBJ1-2 NA NA TRBV27 ASRTSWSTRDYGYT
TRBJ1-2 NA many TRBV2 ASSGIPTQSGRRGYT
TRBJ2-7 NA NA TRBV6-1 ASETDFSYEQY
TRBJ2-5 NA many TRBV29-1 SVEAVARGGTQY
TRBJ2-5 NA many TRBV9 ASSVESGQETQY
TRBJ1-6 NA few TRBV20-1 SASHNSPLH
TRBJ2-7 NA NA TRBV14 ASGLFSYEQY
TRBJ2-4 NA NA TRBV28 ASSPPHSVIQY
TRBJ2-2 TRBD1 few TRBV30 AWSWTGSGELF
TRBJ2-7 NA many TRBV28 ASRGPYEQY